Listed below are T cell receptor beta chains from one sample, sequenced in a study of early stage breast cancer tumors. Sequencing was performed with immunoSEQ multiplex PCR; in TCRdb, only in-frame clones are kept and a portion is missing. The table includes roughly 20,000 clones, about 86% detected once. Source material: blood. The receptors derive from a person between 65 and 79 years old with breast cancer. Both conserved end residues are trimmed from each CDR3. Each record gives: D gene, V gene, J gene, CDR3 protein. The D gene is left open where the match is weak.

d_call: NA
v_call: TRBV28
j_call: TRBJ1-2
cdr3_aa: ASSSAELLYGYT

d_call: NA
v_call: TRBV27
j_call: TRBJ2-1
cdr3_aa: ASTPRGSYNEQF

d_call: TRBD2
v_call: TRBV28
j_call: TRBJ2-7
cdr3_aa: ASSLAGERSYEQY

d_call: TRBD1
v_call: TRBV9
j_call: TRBJ1-3
cdr3_aa: ASSVDPQGIGNTIY

d_call: NA
v_call: TRBV4-2
j_call: TRBJ2-3
cdr3_aa: ASSQDRGDTQY

d_call: NA
v_call: TRBV5-1
j_call: TRBJ2-7
cdr3_aa: ASSLEGHLNYEQY

d_call: NA
v_call: TRBV4-2
j_call: TRBJ1-2
cdr3_aa: ASSQDSLSHGYT

d_call: TRBD2
v_call: TRBV11-1
j_call: TRBJ2-2
cdr3_aa: ASSLGRGANTGELF

d_call: TRBD2
v_call: TRBV4-1
j_call: TRBJ2-5
cdr3_aa: ASSQGLGGIQETQY

d_call: NA
v_call: TRBV6-1
j_call: TRBJ1-4
cdr3_aa: ASSDRGTGRTNEKLF

d_call: TRBD1
v_call: TRBV5-1
j_call: TRBJ2-2
cdr3_aa: ASSPGTGGAWTGELF

d_call: TRBD1
v_call: TRBV5-1
j_call: TRBJ1-1
cdr3_aa: ASSSGATGPMNTEAF

d_call: NA
v_call: TRBV6-1
j_call: TRBJ2-2
cdr3_aa: ASGSTNRAAGELF

d_call: TRBD2
v_call: TRBV10-3
j_call: TRBJ2-1
cdr3_aa: AISDQTSGDHNEQF

d_call: NA
v_call: TRBV18
j_call: TRBJ1-4
cdr3_aa: ASSPRLMQGDEKLF

d_call: NA
v_call: TRBV5-5
j_call: TRBJ2-7
cdr3_aa: ASSQEPDSSYEQY

d_call: TRBD1
v_call: TRBV18
j_call: TRBJ1-6
cdr3_aa: ASSSGQGDSPLH

d_call: NA
v_call: TRBV6-1
j_call: TRBJ2-3
cdr3_aa: VSFPGKVGDTQY

d_call: TRBD1
v_call: TRBV5-1
j_call: TRBJ2-5
cdr3_aa: ASSSAGGLETQY

d_call: TRBD1
v_call: TRBV5-5
j_call: TRBJ1-1
cdr3_aa: ASSTYGTGVTEAF

d_call: TRBD1
v_call: TRBV27
j_call: TRBJ1-4
cdr3_aa: ASRETGTGNWEKLF

d_call: TRBD1
v_call: TRBV29-1
j_call: TRBJ1-1
cdr3_aa: SVKMTGLNTEAF

d_call: NA
v_call: TRBV5-1
j_call: TRBJ2-6
cdr3_aa: ASSLARVGANVLT

d_call: NA
v_call: TRBV7-2
j_call: TRBJ1-6
cdr3_aa: ASSGRSSPLH